Shown below are 9 T cell receptor beta chains from a single sample sequenced in a study of blood T cells in healthy people across ages. Then a second PCR, running roughly 7 to 11 cycles, was carried out with a sample-barcoded 5' primer and a J-beta primer mix. TCRdb called the 5' RACE reads again in MiXCR, with one record for every CDR3 protein. The sample lists around 1.7 million distinct CDR3 sequences; over 25% were seen once. The sample was blood. These receptors were obtained from a woman in her thirties in good health.

This clonotype was seen a few times. This sequence joins TRBV5-1 and TRBJ2-2; 9 bases are a match to TRBD2. The CDR3 spans 15 residues. Per the germline V gene, CDR1 is SGHRS and CDR2 is YFSETQ. Trimming at V came to 0 bases and at J to 4 bases, leaving 1 base not matched to a gene. The CDR3 loop is CASSLGLAVTGELFF. In nucleotides, the CDR3 is TGCGCCAGCAGCTTGGGACTAGCGGTCACCGGGGAGCTGTTTTTT.

This clonotype came up a few times. The chain joins TRBV3-1 to TRBJ1-6, with D perhaps matching TRBD1 (5 bases). Germline CDR1 LGHDT, CDR2 YNNKEL (reference sequence). V was shortened by 1 base and J by 7 bases, with 8 bases between the two germline ends. The CDR3 runs 14 residues. CDR3 in amino acids: CASSQGGVNSPLHF. CDR3 nucleotides: TGTGCCAGCAGCCAAGGAGGGGTAAATTCACCCCTCCACTTT.

This clonotype was counted only a few times. The V gene is TRBV20-1, the J gene TRBJ1-2; D is possibly TRBD1 (6 bases). Trimming pared 6 bases from V and 4 bases from J, leaving 15 bases between. The germline V gene has CDR1 DFQATT and CDR2 SNEGSKA (reference sequence). This CDR3 contains 13 residues. CDR3 amino acids: CSAPGQNSYGYTF. The DNA for the CDR3 is TGCAGTGCCCCCGGACAGAATTCCTATGGCTACACCTTC.

Details on this clonotype: One end of the junction does not line up with germline, which may come from a read error. V gene TRBV3-1 combines with J gene TRBJ1-5, with D maybe TRBD1 (6 bases). This CDR3 spans 12 amino acids. Germline CDR1 LGHDT, CDR2 YNNKEL (reference sequence). The DNA for the CDR3 is TGTGCCGGCAGCCAAGGGGGACAGCCCCAGCATTTT. Translation gives CAGSQGGQPQHF.

The chain combines TRBV5-1 with TRBJ2-7; D is perhaps TRBD1 (6 bases). Per germline, CDR1 SGHRS and CDR2 YFSETQ. The CDR3 totals 15 residues. The V and J ends lost 7 bases and 7 bases respectively, with 24 bases between them. In DNA form, the CDR3 reads TGCGCCAGCGCGAGGCTGGGGGCTATACCGGATGAGCAGTACTTC. Amino acids: CASARLGAIPDEQYF. Variable domain in full (rest from reference TRBV5-1 and TRBJ2-7): KAGVTQTPRYLIKTRGQQVTLSCSPISGHRSVSWYQQTPGQGLQFLFEYFSETQRNKGNFPGRFSGRQFSNSRSEMNVSTLELGDSALYLCASARLGAIPDEQYFGPGTRLTVT.

With regard to this clonotype: This may be a read error, as it is one base from a much larger clone. The CDR3 nucleotides read TGTGCCAGCTCACCAGACAGGGATCGCAATGAGCAGTACTTC. It specifies CASSPDRDRNEQYF. The chain carries TRBV18 and TRBJ2-5, with 7 bases that match TRBD1. The CDR3 runs 14 residues. The V and J ends lost 2 bases and 11 bases, in that order; junction bases with no gene match: 11. Germline V gene sequence: CDR1 KGHSH, CDR2 LQKENI.

This clonotype was seen only a few times. CDR3 sequence: CASSLVAGTSGANVLTF. The DNA for the CDR3 is TGTGCCAGCAGCTTAGTAGCGGGAACCTCTGGGGCCAACGTCCTGACTTTC. The chain employs TRBV11-2 and TRBJ2-6; 8 bases fit TRBD2. CDR3 length equals 17 residues. The ends lost 1 base at V and 0 bases at J; junction bases unmatched: 2. Germline CDR1 and CDR2: SGHAT and FQNNGV.

This clonotype was picked up a small number of times. V is TRBV5-1 and J is TRBJ2-1; D remains unclear. Between the trimmed V and J ends, which lost 3 bases and 4 bases, there was a span of 11 bases. The CDR3 length is 14 residues. CDR1 and CDR2 (germline): SGHRS, YFSETQ. The CDR3 spells CASSWTGNYNEQFF. DNA of the CDR3: TGCGCCAGCAGCTGGACGGGCAATTACAATGAGCAGTTCTTC.

On this clonotype: Germline and junction disagree at one end, which may indicate a read error. The J gene is TRBJ2-7, the V gene TRBV20-1; 7 bases line up with TRBD2. The CDR3 contains 13 residues. CDR1 and CDR2 (germline): DFQATT, SNEGSKA (reference sequence). This CDR3 is CSARGLVGYEQYF. In nucleotides, the CDR3 is TGCAGTGCCAGAGGACTAGTTGGATACGAGCAGTACTTC.